The present entry profiles one T cell receptor (beta chain) with its context. Its antigen remains unknown. The germline CDR1 and CDR2 sequences are MNHEY and SMNVEV (reference sequence). The V and J ends lost 4 bases and 0 bases respectively, with 10 bases between them. CDR3 length: 15 amino acids. The entry originates in a study of blood T cells in healthy people across ages. The study, taken as a whole, reports: Long-lived donors carried more naive CD4+ cells and greater diversity than aged donors. TCR beta diversity correlated strongly with naive T cell percentage.

Primed by a sample-barcoded 5' primer and a J-beta primer mix, a second PCR proceeded for about 6 to 12 cycles. MiXCR, applied by TCRdb to the 5' RACE reads, yields one record per CDR3 protein. The sample shows some 900,000 distinct CDR3 sequences, approximately 49% of them seen only once. J is TRBJ2-1 and V is TRBV27, with D maybe TRBD2 (6 bases). This clonotype originated in a young man in good health. Material for sequencing was blood. The CDR3, as DNA: TGTGCCAGCAGTTGGTCCGGGGGCTCCTACAATGAGCAGTTCTTC. It codes for CASSWSGGSYNEQFF.